This T cell receptor (beta chain) was sequenced for a study of blood T cells in healthy people across ages. The length of the CDR3 is 14 residues. Germline-derived CDR1 and CDR2 are SGHTA and FQGNSA. V was clipped by 5 bases and J by 7 bases, with 17 bases between them. General study findings and limits: Measured against age, TCR beta diversity per million T cells decreased in a roughly linear manner.

With a J-beta primer mix and a sample-barcoded 5' primer, a second PCR ran about 7 to 12 cycles. Each CDR3 protein is one row after TCRdb ran MiXCR on the 5' RACE reads. Among about 830,000 distinct CDR3 sequences, 58% were seen once, and the ten largest hold 22%. Note on this clonotype: Its antigen is unknown.

The sequencing sample was made of blood. The genes are TRBV7-2 and TRBJ1-2; perhaps TRBD1 as D (6 bases). This receptor was obtained from a man aged 30-40 years in good health. This CDR3 is CASSTRTVSVGYTF. DNA for the CDR3: TGTGCCAGCAGCACGAGGACAGTCAGTGTTGGCTACACCTTC.